The source of this T cell receptor beta chain is a study of blood T cells in healthy people across ages. Primers used in a second PCR of roughly 6 to 12 cycles were a sample-barcoded 5' primer and a J-beta primer mix. A tag from a template-switch adaptor with 12 random nucleotides marked each cDNA molecule. MiXCR, applied by TCRdb to the 5' RACE reads, yields one record per CDR3 protein. This table holds 1.5 million to 2 million distinct CDR3 sequences, 49% found once. Trimming cost V 0 bases and J 7 bases; bases outside gene matches: 8. Germline CDR1 DFQATT, CDR2 SNEGSKA (reference sequence). The CDR3 contains 15 residues. The study recruited healthy Caucasian donors from Russia who were aged about 6 to 100. Study results and limitations: More naive CD4+ cells and higher diversity marked long-lived donors relative to aged donors. Per million T cells, TCR beta diversity dropped about linearly as age rose.

Points on this clonotype: What it recognizes is unknown.

V and J are TRBV20-1 and TRBJ2-1; 8 bases map to TRBD2. The TCR sequence derives from a woman aged 35 to 49 in good health. The specimen sequenced was blood. CDR3 sequence (DNA): TGCAGTGCTAGAGATCCAGCGGGGGCTCTGAATGAGCAGTTCTTC. Encoded protein: CSARDPAGALNEQFF.